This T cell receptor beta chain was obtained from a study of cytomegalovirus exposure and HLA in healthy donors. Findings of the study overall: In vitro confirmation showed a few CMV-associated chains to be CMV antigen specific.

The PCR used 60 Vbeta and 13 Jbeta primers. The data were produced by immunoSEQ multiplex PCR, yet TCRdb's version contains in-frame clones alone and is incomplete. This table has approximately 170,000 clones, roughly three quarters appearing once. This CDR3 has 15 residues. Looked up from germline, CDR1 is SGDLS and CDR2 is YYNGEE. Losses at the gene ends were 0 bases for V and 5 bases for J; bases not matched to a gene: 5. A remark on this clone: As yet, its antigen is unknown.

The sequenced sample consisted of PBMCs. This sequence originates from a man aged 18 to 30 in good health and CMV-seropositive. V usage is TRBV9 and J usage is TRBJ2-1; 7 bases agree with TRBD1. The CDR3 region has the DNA TGTGCCAGCAGCGTAGAGGGGACAGCTAACAATGAGCAGTTCTTC. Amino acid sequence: CASSVEGTANNEQFF.